The rows below give T cell receptor beta chains drawn from one sample of a study of shared clonotypes between healthy human individuals. The table came from immunoSEQ multiplex PCR; TCRdb's copy has only in-frame clones and leaves some out. The table includes around 580,000 clones, roughly 98% detected once. Sequenced sample: naive CD8+ T cells sorted from blood. These receptors all stem from a man under 40 in good health. CDR3s leave out the opening cysteine and the closing phenylalanine or tryptophan. Clone size is stated in some rows and not others, as once, few, many or a class when expanded.

clone size	J gene	V gene	CDR3 protein
-	TRBJ2-7	TRBV30	AWSVRGRAVYEQY
-	TRBJ1-4	TRBV19	ASREVFGATNEKLF
-	TRBJ1-1	TRBV29-1	SVDQTEAF
-	TRBJ2-1	TRBV7-2	ASSSVRGDEQF
-	TRBJ2-1	TRBV6-1	ASKGGGSYNEQF
-	TRBJ1-2	TRBV29-1	SVETVRPNYGYT
-	TRBJ2-7	TRBV27	ASSLVGYEQY
-	TRBJ2-1	TRBV6-5	ASSYGRATYNEQF
-	TRBJ2-7	TRBV5-4	ASSLIGQGMWSYEQY
-	TRBJ2-6	TRBV15	ATSMIGGPFPGANVLT
-	TRBJ2-5	TRBV29-1	SVEDPSLQGARETQY
-	TRBJ1-5	TRBV27	ASSFPDQPQH
-	TRBJ1-5	TRBV19	ASSIGGLANQPQH
-	TRBJ2-5	TRBV2	ASSALISGQETQY
-	TRBJ2-1	TRBV11-3	ASSLGGDEQF
once	TRBJ2-2	TRBV28	ASSSHPTGELF
-	TRBJ2-7	TRBV7-7	ASSLGDMATEQY